Below are 15 T cell receptor beta chains sequenced from a single sample in a study of blood T cell repertoires in COVID-19. TCRdb keeps only in-frame clones here, not all; method: immunoSEQ multiplex PCR. The sample lists over 65,000 clones; 90% were seen once. Material for sequencing was peripheral blood. These receptors originate from a human donor in a cohort sampled during active COVID-19.

The V call is TRBV3-1 (or the pseudogene TRBV3-2), the J call TRBJ2-5; tentatively, D is TRBD1 (6 bases). Germline CDR1 LGHDT, CDR2 YNNKEL (reference sequence). The CDR3 has 15 residues. With 4 bases removed from V and 7 bases from J, the gap between germline ends came to 19 bases. The CDR3 spells CASSPYREGGGTQYF. The CDR3 DNA reads as TGTGCCAGCAGCCCTTACAGGGAAGGTGGAGGGACCCAGTACTTC.

This chain connects TRBV27 to TRBJ2-1, with TRBD2 matching over 8 bases. Germline V CDR1 and CDR2: MNHEY, SMNVEV (reference sequence). The CDR3 runs to 15 residues. J lost 0 bases, V lost 3 bases, and 1 base had no gene match. As DNA, the CDR3 is TGTGCCAGCAGTTTCAGCGGGAGCTCCTACAATGAGCAGTTCTTC. Its translation is CASSFSGSSYNEQFF.

This clone was observed a single time. The chain is built from TRBV27 and TRBJ2-7, with 9 bases that match TRBD2. This CDR3 is 16 amino acids long. Looked up from germline, CDR1 is MNHEY and CDR2 is SMNVEV (reference sequence). With V trimmed by 5 bases and J by 2 bases, 10 bases remained unmatched. CDR3 sequence: CASSPTGAGGPYEQYF. CDR3 nucleotides: TGTGCCAGCAGTCCAACGGGCGCGGGAGGGCCCTACGAGCAGTACTTC.

The chain is built from TRBV18 and TRBJ1-4; unclear D gene. From germline, CDR1 is KGHSH and CDR2 LQKENI. V shed 2 bases and J shed 7 bases, with 11 bases lying between them. The CDR3 has 14 residues. The DNA of the CDR3 is TGTGCCAGCTCACCATCAGGCCGAAGTGAAAAACTGTTTTTT. This codes for CASSPSGRSEKLFF.

J is TRBJ2-1 and V is TRBV19, with 9 bases identical to TRBD2. Germline CDR1 LNHDA, CDR2 SQIVND (reference sequence). The CDR3 has 16 residues. The J segment lost 7 bases and the V segment lost 4 bases, leaving 11 bases of the junction unmatched. CDR3 loop: CASSSGRAWLRNEQFF. The CDR3 DNA reads as TGTGCCAGTAGTAGCGGGAGGGCCTGGCTGAGGAATGAGCAGTTCTTC.

The chain has TRBV29-1 and TRBJ2-7, with 9 bases lining up with TRBD1. Germline-derived CDR1 and CDR2 are SQVTM and ANQGSEA. The CDR3 is made up of 13 amino acids. After removal of 6 bases from V and 6 bases from J, the junction contained 9 bases not matched to a gene. CDR3 DNA sequence: TGCAGCGTGGGGACAGGGTCCACGGGCGAGCAGTACTTC. Amino acid sequence: CSVGTGSTGEQYF.

The chain couples TRBV2 to TRBJ2-7, with 7 bases identical to TRBD2. The CDR3 has 14 residues. With 4 bases clipped from V and 5 bases from J, the junction kept 8 bases outside the gene matches. Per the germline V gene, CDR1 is SNHLY and CDR2 is FYNNEI. The chain's CDR3 is CASSGGGGPHEQYF. The CDR3 DNA reads as TGTGCCAGCAGTGGGGGGGGAGGGCCCCACGAGCAGTACTTC.

The CDR3 reads CASSPLAGDTQYF. CDR3 sequence (DNA): TGTGCCAGCAGCCCCTTGGCGGGAGATACGCAGTATTTT. The J gene is TRBJ2-3, the V gene TRBV7-2, with D possibly TRBD2 on 5 matching bases. Germline CDR1 reads SGHTA; CDR2 reads FQGNSA. V was pared by 5 bases and J by 5 bases, with 11 bases between. The CDR3 consists of 13 residues.

The gene calls are TRBV5-8 and TRBJ2-1, with TRBD1 identical over 7 bases. The ends lost 4 bases at V and 5 bases at J; junction bases unmatched: 9. The germline V gene encodes CDR1 SGHTS and CDR2 YDEGEE. The CDR3 length is 15 residues. The CDR3 DNA reads TGTGCCAGCAGCCCCCGGGACAGCTCGGACAATGAGCAGTTCTTC. This sequence encodes CASSPRDSSDNEQFF.

The chain links TRBV12-3 or TRBV12-4 to TRBJ2-5, with a possible D match to TRBD2 (6 bases). This CDR3 has 12 amino acids. V gave up 6 bases and J gave up 5 bases, with 10 bases separating them. CDR3 amino acids: CASSLRGETQYF. CDR3 coding DNA: TGTGCCAGCAGCCTACGGGGGGAGACCCAGTACTTC.

This sequence joins TRBV24-1 and TRBJ2-5, with TRBD1 identical over 7 bases. Germline lookup yields CDR1 KGHDR and CDR2 SFDVKD. The CDR3 has 14 amino acids. Trimming took 4 bases from V and 1 from J; bases not matched to a gene: 2. The CDR3 DNA reads as TGTGCCACCAGTGAGAACAGGGGCCAAGAGACCCAGTACTTC. It codes for CATSENRGQETQYF.

The rearrangement joins TRBV5-1 to TRBJ2-2, with 8 bases identical to TRBD1. The CDR3 loop spans 17 amino acids. Germline assignment: CDR1 SGHRS and CDR2 YFSETQ. J lost 1 base, V lost 3 bases, and 8 bases had no gene match. The CDR3 region is CASSSRTGTGNTGELFF. CDR3 DNA sequence: TGCGCCAGCAGCTCACGTACCGGGACAGGGAACACCGGGGAGCTGTTTTTT.

DNA of the CDR3: TGCGCCAGCAGCCCGGGACTAGCGGGAGAAAGCACCGGGGAGCTGTTTTTT. Translated: CASSPGLAGESTGELFF. This chain links TRBV4-3 with TRBJ2-2; 14 positions match TRBD2. Trimming cost V 4 bases and J 4 bases; bases outside gene matches: 5. This CDR3 is 17 amino acids long. Germline V gene lookup returns CDR1 LGHNA and CDR2 YSLEER.

The rearrangement joins TRBV28 to TRBJ2-5; 7 bases are shared with TRBD1. CDR1 is MDHEN, CDR2 SYDVKM, per germline. This CDR3 spans 13 amino acids. J lost 0 bases, V lost 8 bases, and 3 bases had no gene match. As DNA, the CDR3 is TGTGCCAGCGGACAGGAGTACCAAGAGACCCAGTACTTC. Translation: CASGQEYQETQYF.

CDR3 sequence (DNA): TGTGCCAGCAGCCGGGACAAAATGGGTACCCAGTACTTC. It specifies CASSRDKMGTQYF. The V and J genes are TRBV7-3 and TRBJ2-5; D is possibly TRBD1 (6 bases). V lost 5 bases and J lost 8, with 15 bases in between. The CDR3 loop spans 13 amino acids. Germline CDR1 is SGHTA and CDR2 is FQGTGA.